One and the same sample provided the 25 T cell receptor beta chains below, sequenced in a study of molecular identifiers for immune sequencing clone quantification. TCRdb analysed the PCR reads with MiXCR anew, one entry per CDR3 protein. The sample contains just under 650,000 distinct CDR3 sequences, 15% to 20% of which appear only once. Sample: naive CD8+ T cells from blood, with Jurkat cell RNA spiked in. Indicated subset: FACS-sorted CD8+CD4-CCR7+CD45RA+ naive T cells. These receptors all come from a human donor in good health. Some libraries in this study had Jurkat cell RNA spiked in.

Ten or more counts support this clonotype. CDR3 nucleotides: TGCGCCAGCAGCCTAGACAGAACATATAATTCACCCCTCCACTTT. Translating gives CASSLDRTYNSPLHF. The chain employs TRBV4-3 and TRBJ1-6; weak D call: TRBD1 (5 bases). CDR1 and CDR2 from the germline V gene are LGHNA and YSLEER. The CDR3 consists of 15 residues. Trimming shortened V by 4 bases and J by 4 bases, and 11 bases separated the two germline ends.

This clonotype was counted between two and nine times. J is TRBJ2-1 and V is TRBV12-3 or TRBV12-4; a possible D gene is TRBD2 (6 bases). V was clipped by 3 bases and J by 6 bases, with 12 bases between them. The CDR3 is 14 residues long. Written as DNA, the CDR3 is TGTGCCAGCAGTTTTGGGCCCGGGAGCAATGAGCAGTTCTTC. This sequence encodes CASSFGPGSNEQFF.

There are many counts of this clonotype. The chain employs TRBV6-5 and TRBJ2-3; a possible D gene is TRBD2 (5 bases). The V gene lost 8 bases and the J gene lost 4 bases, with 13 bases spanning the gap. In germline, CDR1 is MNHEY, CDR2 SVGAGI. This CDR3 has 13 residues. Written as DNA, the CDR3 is TGTGCCAGCCCGACCGGGGATCCAGATACGCAGTATTTT. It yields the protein CASPTGDPDTQYF.

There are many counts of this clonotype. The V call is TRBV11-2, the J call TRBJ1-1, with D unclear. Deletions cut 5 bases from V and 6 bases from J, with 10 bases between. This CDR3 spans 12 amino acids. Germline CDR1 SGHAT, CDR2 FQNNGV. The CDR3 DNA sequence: TGTGCCAGCAGCCCGTTTGTCGCTGAAGCTTTCTTT. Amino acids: CASSPFVAEAFF. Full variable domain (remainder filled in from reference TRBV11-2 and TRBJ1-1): EAGVAQSPRYKIIEKRQSVAFWCNPISGHATLYWYQQILGQGPKLLIQFQNNGVVDDSQLPKDRFSAERLKGVDSTLKIQPAKLEDSAVYLCASSPFVAEAFFGQGTRLTVV.

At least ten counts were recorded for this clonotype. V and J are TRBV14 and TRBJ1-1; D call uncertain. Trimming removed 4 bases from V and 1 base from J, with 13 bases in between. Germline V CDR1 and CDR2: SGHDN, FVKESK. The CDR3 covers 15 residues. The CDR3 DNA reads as TGTGCCAGCAGCCGCGAGGTTGGGTGGAACACTGAAGCTTTCTTT. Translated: CASSREVGWNTEAFF.

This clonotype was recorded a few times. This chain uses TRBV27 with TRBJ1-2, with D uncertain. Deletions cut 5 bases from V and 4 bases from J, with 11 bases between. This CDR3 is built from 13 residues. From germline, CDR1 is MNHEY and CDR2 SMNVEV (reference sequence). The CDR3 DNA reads TGTGCCAGCAGTCCCAAGGAATTCTATGGCTACACCTTC. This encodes CASSPKEFYGYTF.

CDR3 sequence reads: CASSSILRQGVNYGYTF. The DNA of the CDR3 is TGTGCCAGCAGTTCTATCCTCCGGCAGGGGGTTAACTATGGCTACACCTTC. The chain links TRBV28 to TRBJ1-2; 7 positions agree with TRBD1. The trim removed 4 bases at V and 1 base at J, leaving 12 bases unmatched. Germline lookup yields CDR1 MDHEN and CDR2 SYDVKM. The CDR3 runs to 17 residues.

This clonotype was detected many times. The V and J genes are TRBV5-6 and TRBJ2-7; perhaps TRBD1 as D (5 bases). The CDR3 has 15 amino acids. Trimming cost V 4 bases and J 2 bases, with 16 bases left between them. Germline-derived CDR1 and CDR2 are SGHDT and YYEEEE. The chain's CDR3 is CASSLDGHAPYEQYF. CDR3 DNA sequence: TGTGCCAGCAGCCTGGATGGACACGCACCCTACGAGCAGTACTTC. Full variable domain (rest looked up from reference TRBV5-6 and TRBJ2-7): DAGVTQSPTHLIKTRGQQVTLRCSPKSGHDTVSWYQQALGQGPQFIFQYYEEEERQRGNFPDRFSGHQFPNYSSELNVNALLLGDSALYLCASSLDGHAPYEQYFGPGTRLTVT.

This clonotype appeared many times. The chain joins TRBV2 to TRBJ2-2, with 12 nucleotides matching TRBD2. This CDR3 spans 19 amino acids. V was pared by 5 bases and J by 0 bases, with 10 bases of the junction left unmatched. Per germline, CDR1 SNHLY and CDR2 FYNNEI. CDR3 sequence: CASSTGTSGPNANTGELFF. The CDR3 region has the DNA TGTGCCAGCAGTACCGGGACTAGCGGGCCAAACGCGAACACCGGGGAGCTGTTTTTT.

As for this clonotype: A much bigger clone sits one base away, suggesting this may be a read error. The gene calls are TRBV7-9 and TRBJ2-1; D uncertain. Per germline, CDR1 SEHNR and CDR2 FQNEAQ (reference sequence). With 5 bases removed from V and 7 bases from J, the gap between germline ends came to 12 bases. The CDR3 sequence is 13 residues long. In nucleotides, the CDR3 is TGTGCCAGCAGCCCCAAGCCCACTAATGAGCAGTTCTTC. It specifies CASSPKPTNEQFF.

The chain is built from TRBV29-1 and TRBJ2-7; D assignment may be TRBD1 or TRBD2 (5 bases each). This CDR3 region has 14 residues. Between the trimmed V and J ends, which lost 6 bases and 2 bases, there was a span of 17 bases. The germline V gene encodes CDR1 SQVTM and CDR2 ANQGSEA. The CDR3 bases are TGCAGCGTGGGGACCAGGCAGGCCACCTACGAGCAGTACTTC. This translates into CSVGTRQATYEQYF.

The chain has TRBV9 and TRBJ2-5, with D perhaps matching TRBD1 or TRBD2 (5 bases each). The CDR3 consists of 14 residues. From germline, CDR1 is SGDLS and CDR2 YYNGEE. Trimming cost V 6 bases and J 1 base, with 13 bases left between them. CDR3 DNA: TGTGCCAGCACCCCCTCGGGGCGCCAAGAGACCCAGTACTTC. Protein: CASTPSGRQETQYF.

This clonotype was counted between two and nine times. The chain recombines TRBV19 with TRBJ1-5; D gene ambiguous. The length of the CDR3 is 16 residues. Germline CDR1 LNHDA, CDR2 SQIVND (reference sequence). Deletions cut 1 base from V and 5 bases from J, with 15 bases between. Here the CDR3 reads CASSIARAYRDQPQHF. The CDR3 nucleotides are TGTGCCAGTAGTATAGCTCGGGCCTACCGCGATCAGCCCCAGCATTTT.

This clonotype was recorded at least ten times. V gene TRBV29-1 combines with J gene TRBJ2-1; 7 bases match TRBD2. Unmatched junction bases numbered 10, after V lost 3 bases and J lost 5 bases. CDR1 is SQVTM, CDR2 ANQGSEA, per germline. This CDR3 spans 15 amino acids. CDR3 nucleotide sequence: TGCAGCGTTGATAACCCTAGCGGCCTTAACAATGAGCAGTTCTTC. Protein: CSVDNPSGLNNEQFF.

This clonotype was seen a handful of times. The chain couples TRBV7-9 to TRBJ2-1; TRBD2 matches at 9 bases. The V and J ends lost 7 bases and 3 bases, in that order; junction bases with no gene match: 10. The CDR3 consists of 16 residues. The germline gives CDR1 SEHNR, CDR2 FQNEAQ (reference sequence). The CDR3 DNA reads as TGTGCCAGCACCTCCCTGGGTAGCGGGAGCTACAATGAGCAGTTCTTC. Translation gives CASTSLGSGSYNEQFF.

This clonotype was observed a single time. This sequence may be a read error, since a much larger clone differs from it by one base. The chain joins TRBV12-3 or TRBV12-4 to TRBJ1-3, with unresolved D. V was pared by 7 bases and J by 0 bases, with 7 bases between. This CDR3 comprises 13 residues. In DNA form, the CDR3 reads TGTGCCAGCATCCGGTCCTCTGGAAACACCATATATTTT. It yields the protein CASIRSSGNTIYF.

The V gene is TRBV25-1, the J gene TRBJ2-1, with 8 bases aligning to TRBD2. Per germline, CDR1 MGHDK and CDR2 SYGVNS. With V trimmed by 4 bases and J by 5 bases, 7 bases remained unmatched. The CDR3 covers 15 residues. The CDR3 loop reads CASSVSGSLDNEQFF. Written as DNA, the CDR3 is TGTGCCAGCAGTGTGAGCGGGAGTCTCGACAATGAGCAGTTCTTC.

The CDR3 DNA reads as TGTGCCAGTAGTATTTGGCTAGCGGGAGGCAATGAGCAGTTCTTC. It translates to CASSIWLAGGNEQFF. The chain recombines TRBV19 with TRBJ2-1, with 11 bases identical to TRBD2. Germline lookup yields CDR1 LNHDA and CDR2 SQIVND (reference sequence). The J segment lost 6 bases and the V segment lost 3 bases, leaving 4 bases of the junction unmatched. This CDR3 is 15 amino acids long.

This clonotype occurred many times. The CDR3: CSVEEGEYYEQYF. The DNA of the CDR3 is TGCAGCGTTGAAGAGGGGGAGTACTACGAGCAGTACTTC. The chain carries TRBV29-1 and TRBJ2-7; possibly TRBD1 or TRBD2 for D (5 bases each). The CDR3 sequence is 13 residues long. V was cut by 0 bases and J by 3 bases, with 9 bases left in between. Germline V gene sequence: CDR1 SQVTM, CDR2 ANQGSEA.

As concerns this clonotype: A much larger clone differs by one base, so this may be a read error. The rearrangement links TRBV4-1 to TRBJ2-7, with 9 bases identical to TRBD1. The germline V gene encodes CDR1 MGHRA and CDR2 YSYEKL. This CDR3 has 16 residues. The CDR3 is CAGSLLGQGLVGEQYF. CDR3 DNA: TGCGCCGGCAGCCTATTAGGACAGGGGTTGGTTGGCGAGCAGTACTTC.

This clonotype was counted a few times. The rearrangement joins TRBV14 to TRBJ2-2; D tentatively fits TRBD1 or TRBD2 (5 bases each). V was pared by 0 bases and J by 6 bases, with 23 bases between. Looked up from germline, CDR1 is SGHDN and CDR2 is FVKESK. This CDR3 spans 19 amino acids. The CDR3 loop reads CASSQDSPLWQGRSGELFF. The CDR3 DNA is TGTGCCAGCAGCCAAGATTCACCGCTCTGGCAGGGACGATCCGGGGAGCTGTTTTTT.

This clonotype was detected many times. This CDR3 reads CSVEVGARYEQYF. The CDR3 DNA is TGCAGCGTTGAAGTCGGTGCGCGCTACGAGCAGTACTTC. This chain connects TRBV29-1 to TRBJ2-7; D is ambiguous. Per germline, CDR1 SQVTM and CDR2 ANQGSEA. V dropped 1 base and J dropped 3 bases, with 10 bases sitting between them. The CDR3 consists of 13 residues.

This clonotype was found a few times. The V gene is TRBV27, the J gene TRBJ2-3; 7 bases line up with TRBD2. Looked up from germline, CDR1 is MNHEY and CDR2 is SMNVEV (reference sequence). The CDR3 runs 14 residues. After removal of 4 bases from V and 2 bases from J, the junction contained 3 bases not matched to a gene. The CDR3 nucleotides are TGTGCCAGCAGTTGGGCGGGAGTCACAGATACGCAGTATTTT. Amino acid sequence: CASSWAGVTDTQYF.

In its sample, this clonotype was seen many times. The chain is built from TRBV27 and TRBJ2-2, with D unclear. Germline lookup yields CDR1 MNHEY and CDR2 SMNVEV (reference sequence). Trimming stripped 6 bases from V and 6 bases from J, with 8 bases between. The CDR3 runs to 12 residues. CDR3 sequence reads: CASSFGAGELFF. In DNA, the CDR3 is TGTGCCAGCAGCTTCGGTGCCGGGGAGCTGTTTTTT.

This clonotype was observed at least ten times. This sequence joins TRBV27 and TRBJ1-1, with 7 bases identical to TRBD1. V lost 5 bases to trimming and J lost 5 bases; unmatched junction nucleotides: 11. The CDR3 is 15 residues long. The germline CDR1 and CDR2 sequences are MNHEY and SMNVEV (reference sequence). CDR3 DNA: TGTGCCAGCAGTCCCGCGCTGACAGGGTGGACTGAAGCTTTCTTT. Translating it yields CASSPALTGWTEAFF.